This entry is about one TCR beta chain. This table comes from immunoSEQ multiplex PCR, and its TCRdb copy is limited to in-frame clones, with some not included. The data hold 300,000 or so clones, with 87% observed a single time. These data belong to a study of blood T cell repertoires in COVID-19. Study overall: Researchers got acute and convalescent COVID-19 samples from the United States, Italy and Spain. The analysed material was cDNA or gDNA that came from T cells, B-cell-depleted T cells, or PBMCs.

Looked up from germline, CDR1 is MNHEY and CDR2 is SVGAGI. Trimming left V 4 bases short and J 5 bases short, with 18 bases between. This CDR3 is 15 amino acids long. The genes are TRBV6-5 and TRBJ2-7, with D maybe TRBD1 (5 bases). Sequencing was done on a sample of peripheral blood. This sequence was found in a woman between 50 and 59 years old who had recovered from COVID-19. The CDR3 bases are TGTGCCAGCAGTTCGCAGGGAATAGGCTCTGACGAGCAGTACTTC. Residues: CASSSQGIGSDEQYF.